This entry lists 27 T cell receptor beta chains sequenced from one sample in a study of blood T cell repertoires in COVID-19. Libraries were prepared by immunoSEQ multiplex PCR; TCRdb keeps only in-frame clonotypes and omits some of them. The sample lists approximately 300,000 clones; 85% to 90% were seen once. Input material: peripheral blood. The receptors shown here come from a woman aged 25 to 45 with COVID-19, enrolled during active disease.

The chain has TRBV2 and TRBJ1-6, with D perhaps TRBD1 (5 bases). CDR3 length: 15 amino acids. V was cut by 6 bases and J by 7 bases, with 16 bases left in between. Germline loops: CDR1 SNHLY, CDR2 FYNNEI. The CDR3 DNA follows: TGTGCCAGCAGGATTGACAGTTTACCGAATTCACCCCTCCACTTT. The encoded protein is CASRIDSLPNSPLHF.

The J gene is TRBJ1-1, the V gene TRBV9; D is unresolved. V was trimmed by 4 bases and J by 0 bases, leaving 13 bases between them. Germline V gives CDR1 SGDLS, CDR2 YYNGEE. The CDR3 covers 15 residues. The DNA for the CDR3 is TGTGCCAGCAGCAGTAGCTCAAGAATGAACACTGAAGCTTTCTTT. This sequence encodes CASSSSSRMNTEAFF.

This chain joins TRBV19 and TRBJ1-3; tentative D call: TRBD1 (6 bases). CDR1 is LNHDA and CDR2 is SQIVND in the germline V gene (reference sequence). V was pared by 5 bases and J by 0 bases, with 14 bases between. The CDR3 spans 16 residues. In DNA, the CDR3 is TGTGCCAGTAGTTGGAGGACAGCGTCCTCTGGAAACACCATATATTTT. Translating gives CASSWRTASSGNTIYF.

CDR3 bases: TGTGCCAGCAGCTACCTGAGGGGCCCGGGACAGACGCAGAACATTCAGTACTTC. This sequence encodes CASSYLRGPGQTQNIQYF. The V gene is TRBV13, the J gene TRBJ2-4; 7 bases line up with TRBD1. V lost 4 bases and J lost 7; bases outside the gene matches: 19. Germline V lookup: CDR1 PRHDT, CDR2 FYEKMQ (reference sequence). This CDR3 has 18 amino acids.

This sequence joins TRBV2 and TRBJ1-4; a possible D gene is TRBD1 (6 bases). Trimming removed 5 bases from V and 0 bases from J, with 10 bases in between. CDR1 and CDR2 from the germline V gene are SNHLY and FYNNEI. This CDR3 is 15 amino acids long. This CDR3 is CASSRQATTNEKLFF. In nucleotides, the CDR3 is TGTGCCAGCAGTAGACAGGCGACAACTAATGAAAAACTGTTTTTT.

Here the CDR3 DNA reads TGTGCCATCAGTGAGTTGACAGGGGGCCTAGACACTGAAGCTTTCTTT. This gives the protein CAISELTGGLDTEAFF. The chain carries TRBV10-3 and TRBJ1-1; 10 bases map to TRBD1. The length of the CDR3 is 16 residues. Germline-derived CDR1 and CDR2 are ENHRY and SYGVKD. With V trimmed by 1 base and J by 3 bases, 5 bases remained unmatched.

V is TRBV5-4 and J is TRBJ2-1, with 10 bases identical to TRBD2. CDR3 length: 16 amino acids. Trimming took 4 bases from V and 7 from J; bases not matched to a gene: 11. Germline V gene lookup returns CDR1 SGHNT and CDR2 YYREEE (reference sequence). Here the CDR3 reads CASSPGVAGGKNEQFF. The CDR3 nucleotides are TGTGCCAGCAGCCCGGGTGTAGCGGGGGGTAAGAATGAGCAGTTCTTC.

This clone showed up just a few times. The chain couples TRBV7-2 to TRBJ2-7; TRBD1 agrees at 9 bases. The CDR3 sequence is 15 residues long. Germline V gene data show CDR1 as SGHTA and CDR2 as FQGNSA. J gave up 0 bases and V 5 bases, and 5 bases lay outside the gene matches. CDR3 nucleotide sequence: TGTGCCAGCAGCCCACAGGGGGCGGCCTCCTACGAGCAGTACTTC. Translation: CASSPQGAASYEQYF.

This clone was counted once. The rearrangement uses TRBV5-1 and TRBJ2-1; 10 nucleotides line up with TRBD2. The CDR3 is made up of 14 amino acids. From germline, CDR1 is SGHRS and CDR2 YFSETQ. With V trimmed by 7 bases and J by 7 bases, 8 bases remained unmatched. The CDR3 nucleotides read TGCGCCAGCTCTACGGCTAGCGGGGGAAATGAGCAGTTCTTC. As protein: CASSTASGGNEQFF.

The chain is built from TRBV6-5 and TRBJ1-4, with D perhaps matching TRBD1 (5 bases). The CDR3 runs 15 residues. Per the germline V gene, CDR1 is MNHEY and CDR2 is SVGAGI. The V and J ends lost 4 bases and 6 bases respectively, with 15 bases between them. The CDR3 region is CASSSRGRGDEKLFF. The CDR3 DNA reads as TGTGCCAGCAGTTCAAGGGGCCGTGGGGATGAAAAACTGTTTTTT.

DNA for the CDR3: TGTGCCAGCAGCTTAAACCCTGGGGGCAGCTATAATTCACCCCTCCACTTT. Its protein is CASSLNPGGSYNSPLHF. The chain couples TRBV7-6 to TRBJ1-6, with D perhaps TRBD1 (6 bases). Germline V gene sequence: CDR1 SGHVS, CDR2 FNYEAQ. The germline V and J ends were trimmed by 2 bases and 3 bases, with 14 bases remaining between them. The CDR3 covers 17 residues.

This chain links TRBV18 with TRBJ2-1; 8 bases fit TRBD2. The CDR3 is made up of 15 amino acids. Germline-derived CDR1 and CDR2 are KGHSH and LQKENI. The V and J ends lost 6 bases and 0 bases, in that order; junction bases with no gene match: 4. CDR3 in amino acids: CASSSLAGSYNEQFF. DNA for the CDR3: TGTGCCAGCTCGTCTCTAGCGGGCTCCTACAATGAGCAGTTCTTC.

The J gene is TRBJ2-1, the V gene TRBV7-6, with D possibly being TRBD1 (6 bases). Germline V lookup: CDR1 SGHVS, CDR2 FNYEAQ. The V end was cut by 5 bases, the J end by 1 base, with 21 bases between. CDR3 size: 18 residues. CDR3 region: CASSLLTTGPPSYNEQFF. The CDR3 nucleotides read TGTGCCAGCAGCCTTTTAACGACAGGCCCACCTTCCTACAATGAGCAGTTCTTC. Filled out from reference TRBV7-6 and TRBJ2-1, the complete variable domain reads GAGVSQSPRYKVTKRGQDVALRCDPISGHVSLYWYRQALGQGPEFLTYFNYEAQQDKSGLPNDRFSAERPEGSISTLTIQRTEQRDSAMYRCASSLLTTGPPSYNEQFFGPGTRLTVL.

The genes are TRBV2 and TRBJ1-6; 9 bases map to TRBD1. The CDR3 loop spans 15 amino acids. V trimming: 6 bases; J trimming: 5 bases; junction bases outside the gene matches: 5. Germline V gene data show CDR1 as SNHLY and CDR2 as FYNNEI. CDR3 bases: TGTGCCAGCAGGGCACAGGGGGCTAATAATTCACCCCTCCACTTT. It codes for CASRAQGANNSPLHF.

The rearrangement uses TRBV29-1 and TRBJ1-1, with D uncertain. The ends were cut back, 6 bases at V and 0 bases at J, with 17 bases in the middle. Germline values: CDR1 SQVTM, CDR2 ANQGSEA. The CDR3 has 15 amino acids. The CDR3 loop reads CSVLGGQNLNTEAFF. The CDR3 DNA sequence: TGCAGCGTCTTAGGCGGGCAGAACTTGAACACTGAAGCTTTCTTT. Combining the CDR3 with reference TRBV29-1 and TRBJ1-1 gives the whole variable domain SAVISQKPSRDICQRGTSLTIQCQVDSQVTMMFWYRQQPGQSLTLIATANQGSEATYESGFVIDKFPISRPNLTFSTLTVSNMSPEDSSIYLCSVLGGQNLNTEAFFGQGTRLTVV.

The gene calls are TRBV28 and TRBJ2-3, with 8 bases that match TRBD2. Germline V gene lookup returns CDR1 MDHEN and CDR2 SYDVKM. V lost 2 bases and J lost 2; bases outside the gene matches: 3. This CDR3 is built from 15 residues. The CDR3 DNA sequence: TGTGCCAGCAGTTTACAGCGGGGGCCCACAGATACGCAGTATTTT. Its translation is CASSLQRGPTDTQYF.

V usage is TRBV5-1 and J usage is TRBJ2-7, with a weak D call TRBD2 (6 bases). Germline-derived CDR1 and CDR2 are SGHRS and YFSETQ. The length of the CDR3 is 13 residues. Trimming pared 4 bases from V and 5 bases from J, leaving 13 bases between. CDR3 residues: CASSQGLIHEQYF. In nucleotides, the CDR3 is TGCGCCAGCAGCCAGGGACTTATCCACGAGCAGTACTTC.

The V gene is TRBV28, the J gene TRBJ1-2, with 12 bases identical to TRBD1. CDR3 length: 16 residues. With V trimmed by 6 bases and J by 6 bases, 11 bases remained unmatched. Germline-derived CDR1 and CDR2 are MDHEN and SYDVKM. CDR3 coding DNA: TGTGCCAGCAGGGGGACAGGGGGCGTTTGGGCAGATGGCTACACCTTC. As protein: CASRGTGGVWADGYTF.

This clone was found a few times. The V gene is TRBV5-6, the J gene TRBJ2-2, with 10 positions matching TRBD1. The germline gives CDR1 SGHDT, CDR2 YYEEEE. Trimming removed 4 bases from V and 5 bases from J; junction bases left unmatched: 8. The CDR3 has 16 amino acids. The CDR3 spells CASSRTGGKITGELFF. The DNA for the CDR3 is TGTGCCAGCAGCCGGACAGGGGGGAAGATTACCGGGGAGCTGTTTTTT.

This chain connects TRBV2 to TRBJ1-1; D is unresolved. V lost 1 base and J 4 bases, leaving 7 bases between the germline ends. Germline CDR1 and CDR2: SNHLY and FYNNEI. This CDR3 has 13 amino acids. The CDR3 loop is CASSEDNGTEAFF. The CDR3, as DNA: TGTGCCAGCAGTGAAGATAACGGCACTGAAGCTTTCTTT.

The genes are TRBV7-9 and TRBJ2-5; D remains unclear. With 3 bases removed from V and 1 base from J, the gap between germline ends came to 15 bases. The CDR3 sequence is 16 residues long. The germline CDR1 and CDR2 sequences are SEHNR and FQNEAQ (reference sequence). CDR3 protein: CASSFSFSVRQETQYF. The CDR3 nucleotides are TGTGCCAGCAGCTTTTCTTTCTCGGTCCGCCAAGAGACCCAGTACTTC.

The count of this clone is one. J is TRBJ2-7 and V is TRBV30, with a tentative D call TRBD2 (6 bases). Per germline, CDR1 GTSNPN and CDR2 SVGIG (reference sequence). The CDR3 runs 11 residues. V lost 3 bases to trimming and J lost 7 bases, with 10 bases between them. CDR3 amino acids: CAWSNGGEQYF. Here the CDR3 DNA reads TGTGCCTGGAGCAACGGGGGAGAGCAGTACTTC.

This chain connects TRBV6-6 to TRBJ1-5, with 11 nucleotides matching TRBD1. The junction had 5 bases not matched to a gene; V was cut back by 6 bases and J by 7 bases. The CDR3 is made up of 14 amino acids. From germline, CDR1 is MNHNY and CDR2 SVGAGI (reference sequence). CDR3 loop: CASSWDRGGQPQHF. As DNA, the CDR3 is TGTGCCAGCAGCTGGGACAGGGGGGGACAGCCCCAGCATTTT.

CDR3 bases: TGTGCCTGGGGACAGGGGAAGAATGAAAAACTGTTTTTT. It codes for CAWGQGKNEKLFF. V usage is TRBV30 and J usage is TRBJ1-4; 9 bases line up with TRBD1. V shed 5 bases, J shed 5 bases, and the junction held 3 bases outside the gene matches. The germline gives CDR1 GTSNPN, CDR2 SVGIG (reference sequence). The CDR3 sequence is 13 residues long. The complete variable domain, with remaining parts taken from reference TRBV30 and TRBJ1-4, reads SQTIHQWPATLVQPVGSPLSLECTVEGTSNPNLYWYRQAAGRGLQLLFYSVGIGQISSEVPQNLSASRPQDRQFILSSKKLLLSDSGFYLCAWGQGKNEKLFFGSGTQLSVL.

This chain uses TRBV29-1 with TRBJ2-3, with 11 nucleotides matching TRBD2. The V and J ends lost 3 bases and 0 bases, in that order; junction bases with no gene match: 11. CDR3 length equals 18 residues. Germline CDR1 and CDR2: SQVTM and ANQGSEA. This chain's CDR3 is CSVDIYPSGGTSTDTQYF. DNA for the CDR3: TGCAGCGTTGACATATACCCTAGCGGGGGGACTAGCACAGATACGCAGTATTTT.

Concerning this clone itself: At one end the junction does not follow the germline gene, possibly because of a read error. This chain connects TRBV3-1 (or the pseudogene TRBV3-2) to TRBJ1-4, with unresolved D. The CDR3 sequence is 13 residues long. CDR1 and CDR2 from the germline V gene are LGHDT and YNNKEL (reference sequence). This CDR3 reads CASSQVSGGLLLF. CDR3 coding DNA: TGTGCCAGCAGCCAAGTCAGTGGAGGCCTTCTCCTTTTT.

This chain joins TRBV4-2 and TRBJ2-1; 12 bases align to TRBD2. J was trimmed by 4 bases and V by 0 bases; bases with no gene match: 7. The CDR3 covers 18 residues. Germline-derived CDR1 and CDR2 are LGHNA and YNFKEQ. The chain's CDR3 is CASSQEGRLAGVYNEQFF. The CDR3 DNA is TGTGCCAGCAGCCAAGAAGGGCGACTAGCGGGGGTGTACAATGAGCAGTTCTTC.